The rows below give T cell receptor beta chains drawn from one sample of a study of tissue T cells after allogeneic stem cell transplantation. Profiled with immunoSEQ multiplex PCR; TCRdb holds only in-frame clones, not every one. The data contain about 26,000 clones, about 89% of them singletons. The sequencing used blood, collected before transplantation. The receptors were sampled from a male donor older than 55 who later had graft-versus-host disease after an allogeneic stem cell transplant. The CDR3 runs from the conserved cysteine through the conserved F or W. Each record gives: V gene, clone size, J gene, D gene, CDR3 DNA, CDR3 protein. D genes are given only for firm matches. Size tells how often a clone was seen (once, few, many) or the class of an expanded clone, and some rows leave it out.

TRBV6-6	.	TRBJ1-4	TRBD1	TGTGCCAGCAGCCCACGGGGACAGGGTAATGAAAAACTGTTTTTT	CASSPRGQGNEKLFF
TRBV6-5	.	TRBJ2-4	.	TGTGCCAGCAGTTACACTAACAGGCGTATTGAAGTCTTC	CASSYTNRRIEVF
TRBV4-1	.	TRBJ2-7	TRBD1	TGCGCCAGCAGCCTGTCGGACAGGGTGAACGAGCAGTACTTC	CASSLSDRVNEQYF
TRBV2	few	TRBJ2-7	TRBD1	TGTGCCAGCAACGGACAGGGCTACGAGCAGTACTTC	CASNGQGYEQYF
TRBV7-9	.	TRBJ2-1	.	TGTGCCAGCAGTTCCGTACATGAGCAGTTCTTC	CASSSVHEQFF
TRBV12-5	.	TRBJ2-5	.	TGTGCTAGTGGTGCGCAGGGGGAGACCCAGTACTTC	CASGAQGETQYF
TRBV5-5	.	TRBJ1-4	.	TGTGCCAGCAGCTTAACATCAAGGGGTGAAAAACTGTTTTTT	CASSLTSRGEKLFF
TRBV7-8	.	TRBJ2-7	.	TGTGCCAGCAGCTTAGTAACCGAGCAGTACTTC	CASSLVTEQYF
TRBV30	.	TRBJ2-1	TRBD1	TGTGCCTGCTCGGACAGGGAATACAATGAGCAGTTCTTC	CACSDREYNEQFF
TRBV11-2	once	TRBJ2-7	.	TGTGCCAGCAGCGGGACCGAGCAGTACTTC	CASSGTEQYF
TRBV25-1	.	TRBJ1-1	.	TGTGCCAGCATTGGTATGAGGACTGAAGCTTTCTTT	CASIGMRTEAFF
TRBV5-3	.	TRBJ2-3	TRBD2	TGTGCCAGAAGCTTGCTGCTAGCGGGCACAGATACGCAGTATTTT	CARSLLLAGTDTQYF
TRBV20-1	few	TRBJ2-1	TRBD2	TGCAGTGCTAGTGTCGAAAGTTTGCGGGAGAGTTCATTCTTC	CSASVESLRESSFF
TRBV11-2	few	TRBJ2-7	.	TGTGCCAGCAGCTCCGTACAGGGATCCTACGAGCAGTACTTC	CASSSVQGSYEQYF
TRBV7-2	.	TRBJ1-4	TRBD1	TGTGCCAGCAGCCCGCAGACAGGGACTAATGAAAAACTGTTTTTT	CASSPQTGTNEKLFF
TRBV6-5	.	TRBJ2-2	TRBD1	TGTGCCAGCAGGATAGACAGGGGGACCGGGGAGCTGTTTTTT	CASRIDRGTGELFF
TRBV3-1/TRBV3-2	.	TRBJ1-1	.	TGTGCCAGCAGCCCAGGACTGTACAGGGAAGCTTTCTTT	CASSPGLYREAFF
TRBV11-2	.	TRBJ2-3	.	TGTGCCAGCACCTTAGCCGGGACAGATACGCAGTATTTT	CASTLAGTDTQYF
TRBV21-1	.	TRBJ1-4	.	TGTGCCAGCAGCAAAGGGTGGTCGAGGCGTGAAAAACTGTTTTTT	CASSKGWSRREKLFF
TRBV18	.	TRBJ1-3	TRBD1	TGTGCCAGCTCACCGGACAGGGGGCTCGTTCTGACTGGAAACACCATATATTTT	CASSPDRGLVLTGNTIYF
TRBV10-1	.	TRBJ1-5	.	TGCGCCAGCAGTGAGTCGAATCAAGTTAGCAATCAGCCCCAGCATTTT	CASSESNQVSNQPQHF
TRBV4-2	.	TRBJ2-1	TRBD2	TGTGCCAGCAGCCGAGGACTAGCGGGAGGGGGCTACAATGAGCAGTTCTTC	CASSRGLAGGGYNEQFF
TRBV25-1	.	TRBJ1-6	TRBD1	TGTGCCAGCAGGGGACAGGCAAATTCACCCCTCCACTTT	CASRGQANSPLHF
TRBV6-6	.	TRBJ1-3	.	TGTGCCAGCAGTTACAGCAGGGGAACGTTGGGAAACACCATATATTTT	CASSYSRGTLGNTIYF
TRBV18	.	TRBJ1-1	.	TGTGCCAGCTCAGACTCGGGGTCGGGCACTGAAGCTTTCTTT	CASSDSGSGTEAFF
TRBV11-3	.	TRBJ2-3	TRBD2	TGTGCCAGCAGCTTAGGTTCGAGCGGGAGTTCGACAGATACGCAGTATTTT	CASSLGSSGSSTDTQYF
TRBV10-1	.	TRBJ1-6	.	TGCGCCAGCAGTTGGGGCGGGTCCTATAATTCACCCCTCCACTTT	CASSWGGSYNSPLHF
TRBV24-1	.	TRBJ2-1	.	TGTGCCACCAGTGATTCTAGAGAGGGGGACAATGAGCAGTTCTTC	CATSDSREGDNEQFF
TRBV6-2/TRBV6-3	.	TRBJ1-5	TRBD1	TGTGCCAGCAGTTACCTGCAAGGGGACAGGGGTAGCCAGCCCCAGCATTTT	CASSYLQGDRGSQPQHF
TRBV19	.	TRBJ2-2	.	TGTGCCAGTAGTTTCCTAAGGGGGGCTAGCGGAACCAAAACCGGGGAGCTGTTTTTT	CASSFLRGASGTKTGELFF
TRBV12-3/TRBV12-4	once	TRBJ2-1	.	TGTGCCAGCAGTTTAGGCCCGGGAGATGAGCAGTTCTTC	CASSLGPGDEQFF
TRBV4-2	.	TRBJ2-7	TRBD2	TGTGCCAGCAGCCAAGAGCGACTAGCGGGAGTATTGGGTTACGAGCAGTACTTC	CASSQERLAGVLGYEQYF
TRBV30	.	TRBJ2-7	TRBD1	TGTGCCTGGAGTTCGGGACAGGCCTACGAGCAGTACTTC	CAWSSGQAYEQYF
TRBV14	.	TRBJ2-2	.	TGTGCCAGCAGCCCTAGGGCACGGGGGAGCGGGGAGCTGTTTTTT	CASSPRARGSGELFF
TRBV6-5	.	TRBJ1-6	TRBD1	TGTGCCAGCAGTTACCTGGGGACAGGGGTGCGATCACCCCTCCACTTT	CASSYLGTGVRSPLHF
TRBV2	.	TRBJ1-3	.	TGTGCCAGCAGTGATAACCCTTCTGGAAACACCATATATTTT	CASSDNPSGNTIYF
TRBV2	.	TRBJ2-5	TRBD1	TGTGCCAGCAGTCAGGACAGGGGGCGAGAGACCCAGTACTTC	CASSQDRGRETQYF
TRBV24-1	.	TRBJ2-3	TRBD2	TGTGCCACCAGTGATTCCCCGACCACAAGCGGGAGAGATACGCAGTATTTT	CATSDSPTTSGRDTQYF
TRBV7-9	.	TRBJ2-3	.	TGTGCCAGCAGCTTAGACGGGACTGACACAGATACGCAGTATTTT	CASSLDGTDTDTQYF
TRBV11-2	.	TRBJ2-5	.	TGTGCCAGCAGCTTTGGCGCCAGGGGCGGACAAGAGACCCAGTACTTC	CASSFGARGGQETQYF
TRBV11-2	.	TRBJ2-3	.	TGTGCCAGCAGCCCTCGTCCAACCTCCACAGATACGCAGTATTTT	CASSPRPTSTDTQYF
TRBV30	.	TRBJ2-5	.	TGTGCCTGGAGTGTGGATAGCCGGGGAGCCCAGTACTTC	CAWSVDSRGAQYF
TRBV5-8	.	TRBJ1-3	.	TGTGCCAGCAGCTATCCGGGGTTCTCTGGAAACACCATATATTTT	CASSYPGFSGNTIYF
TRBV24-1	.	TRBJ2-3	.	TGTGCCACCAGTACAGGGTCGCTCACAGATACGCAGTATTTT	CATSTGSLTDTQYF
TRBV7-2	.	TRBJ2-2	TRBD2	TGTGCCAGCAGCACAGGGGCTAGCGGGAGAACCGGGGAGCTGTTTTTT	CASSTGASGRTGELFF
TRBV6-2/TRBV6-3	.	TRBJ2-7	.	TGTGCCAGCAGTTCCCCCCTAGAGCAGTACTTC	CASSSPLEQYF
TRBV6-1	once	TRBJ1-1	.	TGTGCCAGCAGTGATGAACCGTCCCTTGCGGGTTTGGCTTTCTTT	CASSDEPSLAGLAFF
TRBV7-9	.	TRBJ2-1	TRBD2	TGTGCCAGCAGCTCGGGGACTAGCGTTCGTAGCTCCTACAATGAGCAGTTCTTC	CASSSGTSVRSSYNEQFF
TRBV27	.	TRBJ2-7	TRBD2	TGTGCCAGCAGTTTAGGGGGACTAGCGGGAGACCTCTACGAGCAGTACTTC	CASSLGGLAGDLYEQYF
TRBV19	.	TRBJ1-4	.	TGTGCCAGTAGTATGAACCTCCCGAGAGGGCGTGAAGAAAAACTGTTTTTT	CASSMNLPRGREEKLFF
TRBV19	.	TRBJ2-6	.	TGTGCCAGTAGTGTCACAGGGTCTGGGGCCAACGTCCTGACTTTC	CASSVTGSGANVLTF
TRBV7-9	.	TRBJ2-4	.	TGTGCCAGCAGCTTAGGGGTGGTGGGACCGCTTAGCGAGGTAAACATTCAGTACTTC	CASSLGVVGPLSEVNIQYF
TRBV5-1	.	TRBJ2-6	.	TGCGCCAGCAGCTTGGGGGGCTCTGGGGCCAACGTCCTGACTTTC	CASSLGGSGANVLTF
TRBV6-5	.	TRBJ2-7	TRBD1	TGTGCCAGCAATAGATTGGACAGGGGCGCCTACGAGCAGTACTTC	CASNRLDRGAYEQYF
TRBV28	.	TRBJ2-7	.	TGTGCCAGCAGTTTAAGGACGGACGAGCAGTACTTC	CASSLRTDEQYF